The table lists the clone carrying this T cell receptor (beta chain) with many counts. Its matching antigen is unknown. Graves' hyperthyroidism qualified as stable when ophthalmopathy did not progress within 18 months. In patients aged 18 to 65, hyperthyroidism was newly diagnosed, with duration under 2 months. J lost 2 bases, V lost 2 bases, and 4 bases had no gene match. This CDR3 spans 15 amino acids. Germline CDR1 and CDR2: SGHAT and FQNNGV. These data come from a study of T cells in Graves' hyperthyroidism and ophthalmopathy. General study results and limits: From stable hyperthyroidism, ophthalmopathy was separated by a 13 V-J model. Among clonotypes expanded in thyroid above 0.001, most were also found in blood.

Regions amplified from RNA transcripts were the TCR beta CDR3 regions. HTBI primers were used for first-round RT-PCR of the TCR CDR3. TCRdb analysed the multiplex PCR reads with MiXCR anew, one entry per CDR3 protein. The table includes more than 40,000 distinct CDR3 sequences, more than 40% detected once. The J gene is TRBJ2-7, the V gene TRBV11-2, with 9 bases identical to TRBD1. Sample: peripheral blood or thyroid tissue (not recorded which). The origin of this receptor is a woman between 45 and 60 years old with Graves' hyperthyroidism. The CDR3 DNA is TGTGCCAGCAGCTTACACGGGACAGGGACCTACGAGCAGTACTTC. It encodes CASSLHGTGTYEQYF.